This paragraph covers one T cell receptor (beta chain) sequence. These data are taken from a study of blood T cell repertoires in COVID-19. Across the study: PBMCs, B-cell-depleted T cells, or T cells provided the cDNA or gDNA that made up the material.

The authors' processing: From reference gene primer amplification, estimates of nucleated cell counts were derived. Here immunoSEQ multiplex PCR was the method, and the copy in TCRdb shows in-frame clones only, minus some. V, J and clone size reflect that table, while D and trimming were determined from the DNA. The sample has fewer than 400,000 clones; 90% are singletons. Seattle patient enrollment occurred during active infection, with longitudinal follow-up thereafter. V shed 3 bases and J 4 bases; nucleotides not matched to a gene: 7. Germline CDR1 is SGHTA and CDR2 is FQGNSA. The CDR3 loop spans 16 amino acids.

This clonotype was sampled from a woman aged 30 to 39 with COVID-19, enrolled during active disease. The chain couples TRBV7-2 to TRBJ1-2; 11 nucleotides align to TRBD1. The sequencing sample was made of peripheral blood. As DNA, the CDR3 is TGTGCCAGCAGCTTTACCGGGACAGGGGGTTCCTATGGCTACACCTTC. As protein: CASSFTGTGGSYGYTF.